The rows below give T cell receptor beta chains drawn from one sample of a study of blood T cell repertoires in COVID-19. Repertoires were generated with immunoSEQ multiplex PCR, while TCRdb's copy carries only in-frame clones and drops some. This sample yields about 220,000 clones, of which less than 85% are seen a single time; roughly 7% belongs to the top ten. The sequenced material came from peripheral blood. All receptors come from a woman between 70 and 85 years old with acute or convalescent COVID-19. CDR3s include the opening cysteine and the closing phenylalanine or tryptophan. D genes are given only for firm matches. Clone size is not always given. Where it is, it says once, few, many or a class for expanded clones.

j_call: TRBJ1-2
d_call: TRBD1
v_call: TRBV6-1
clone_size: NA
cdr3_nt: TGTGCCAGCAGTGCCTATCGACAGGGGGCTGGCTATGGCTACACCTTC
cdr3_aa: CASSAYRQGAGYGYTF

j_call: TRBJ1-5
d_call: TRBD1
v_call: TRBV12-3/TRBV12-4
clone_size: NA
cdr3_nt: TGTGCCAGCACCCTTAACAGGGGTCAGCCCCAGCATTTT
cdr3_aa: CASTLNRGQPQHF

j_call: TRBJ2-1
d_call: TRBD2
v_call: TRBV2
clone_size: NA
cdr3_nt: TGTGCCAGCTTCAGACTAGCGGGGGCCAATGAGCAGTTCTTC
cdr3_aa: CASFRLAGANEQFF

j_call: TRBJ2-2
d_call: TRBD2
v_call: TRBV19
clone_size: NA
cdr3_nt: TGTGCCAGTAGTACTAGCGGGGGGCAGGTTTTCGGGGAGCTGTTTTTT
cdr3_aa: CASSTSGGQVFGELFF

j_call: TRBJ2-2
d_call: TRBD2
v_call: TRBV5-4
clone_size: NA
cdr3_nt: TGTGCCAGCAGCGTTATGACTAGCGGAAACACCGGGGAGCTGTTTTTT
cdr3_aa: CASSVMTSGNTGELFF

j_call: TRBJ1-5
d_call: TRBD1
v_call: TRBV5-1
clone_size: NA
cdr3_nt: TGCGCCAGCAGTAAGGACAGGGTGGCATATCAGCCCCAGCATTTT
cdr3_aa: CASSKDRVAYQPQHF

j_call: TRBJ2-3
d_call: NA
v_call: TRBV14
clone_size: few
cdr3_nt: TGTGCCAGCAGCCACCCGAAAACTAGCCCCACCGTCGATACGCAGTATTTT
cdr3_aa: CASSHPKTSPTVDTQYF

j_call: TRBJ2-5
d_call: TRBD1
v_call: TRBV10-3
clone_size: NA
cdr3_nt: TGTGCCACCGCCGAAGACAGGGGGATAACGGGAGAGACCCAGTACTTC
cdr3_aa: CATAEDRGITGETQYF

j_call: TRBJ2-1
d_call: TRBD2
v_call: TRBV9
clone_size: NA
cdr3_nt: TGTGCCAGCAGCGTAGCGAGCGGGGGGCCATGGCAGTTCTTC
cdr3_aa: CASSVASGGPWQFF

j_call: TRBJ2-1
d_call: NA
v_call: TRBV11-2
clone_size: few
cdr3_nt: TGTGCCAGCAGCTTAAGGGGGGGCCTCTACAATGAGCAGTTCTTC
cdr3_aa: CASSLRGGLYNEQFF

j_call: TRBJ2-1
d_call: NA
v_call: TRBV10-3
clone_size: NA
cdr3_nt: TGTGCCATCAGTACGGACTTAGGGCCCTACAATGAGCAGTTCTTC
cdr3_aa: CAISTDLGPYNEQFF

j_call: TRBJ2-3
d_call: TRBD2
v_call: TRBV6-4
clone_size: NA
cdr3_nt: TGTGCCAGCCCGGGACTAGCGCCAGGGGATACGCAGTATTTT
cdr3_aa: CASPGLAPGDTQYF

j_call: TRBJ1-3
d_call: NA
v_call: TRBV6-5
clone_size: NA
cdr3_nt: TGTGCCAGCCGTCCGGGGGGGGCGGGTGGAAACACCATATATTTT
cdr3_aa: CASRPGGAGGNTIYF

j_call: TRBJ2-1
d_call: TRBD2
v_call: TRBV5-8
clone_size: NA
cdr3_nt: TGTGCCAGCAGCCTGGGACTAGCGGGGAACAATGAGCAGTTCTTC
cdr3_aa: CASSLGLAGNNEQFF

j_call: TRBJ1-5
d_call: NA
v_call: TRBV7-2
clone_size: NA
cdr3_nt: TGTGCCAGCAGCATTACACACCTTAATCAGCCCCAGCATTTT
cdr3_aa: CASSITHLNQPQHF

j_call: TRBJ2-5
d_call: NA
v_call: TRBV7-2
clone_size: NA
cdr3_nt: TGTGCCAGCAGCCCCTACCAAGAGACCCAGTACTTC
cdr3_aa: CASSPYQETQYF

j_call: TRBJ2-1
d_call: NA
v_call: TRBV7-2
clone_size: NA
cdr3_nt: TGTGCCAGCAGCTCTAAAAAAGGGGTCTCCTACAATGAGCAGTTCTTC
cdr3_aa: CASSSKKGVSYNEQFF

j_call: TRBJ1-1
d_call: TRBD1
v_call: TRBV5-1
clone_size: once
cdr3_nt: TGCGCCAGCAGCCCGACAGGGAGCAGTCCGACCTTTGGAGCTTTCTTT
cdr3_aa: CASSPTGSSPTFGAFF

j_call: TRBJ2-5
d_call: TRBD2
v_call: TRBV7-2
clone_size: NA
cdr3_nt: TGTGCCAGCAGTCCCGGGACTAGCGTACAGACCCAGTACTTC
cdr3_aa: CASSPGTSVQTQYF

j_call: TRBJ1-6
d_call: TRBD1
v_call: TRBV10-3
clone_size: few
cdr3_nt: TGTGCCATCAGTCAAACGGACAGGGGGCCTTCACCCCTCCACTTT
cdr3_aa: CAISQTDRGPSPLHF

j_call: TRBJ2-3
d_call: NA
v_call: TRBV5-1
clone_size: NA
cdr3_nt: TGCGCCAGCAGCTTACAGGGGAGGTCGACAGATACGCAGTATTTT
cdr3_aa: CASSLQGRSTDTQYF

j_call: TRBJ2-2
d_call: NA
v_call: TRBV27
clone_size: NA
cdr3_nt: TGTGCCAGCAAGGAGGGAAACACCGGGGAGCTGTTTTTT
cdr3_aa: CASKEGNTGELFF

j_call: TRBJ2-1
d_call: TRBD1
v_call: TRBV27
clone_size: few
cdr3_nt: TGTGCCAGCAGTACCACAGGGGGATATGAGCAGTTCTTC
cdr3_aa: CASSTTGGYEQFF

j_call: TRBJ2-1
d_call: TRBD1
v_call: TRBV23-1
clone_size: NA
cdr3_nt: TGCGCCAGCAGTCAATCGTCCCGGGACAGGGACTACAATGAGCAGTTCTTC
cdr3_aa: CASSQSSRDRDYNEQFF

j_call: TRBJ2-7
d_call: TRBD1
v_call: TRBV20-1
clone_size: once
cdr3_nt: TGCAGTGCTAGTAGCAGTACCGGGACAGGGGCCCACGAGCAGTACTTC
cdr3_aa: CSASSSTGTGAHEQYF

j_call: TRBJ2-5
d_call: NA
v_call: TRBV5-1
clone_size: NA
cdr3_nt: TGCGCCAGCAGCACGGACAACACTGGGGAGACCCAGTACTTC
cdr3_aa: CASSTDNTGETQYF

j_call: TRBJ1-1
d_call: NA
v_call: TRBV29-1
clone_size: NA
cdr3_nt: TGCAGCGTTACACAGGGGAACACTGAAGCTTTCTTT
cdr3_aa: CSVTQGNTEAFF

j_call: TRBJ2-5
d_call: NA
v_call: TRBV18
clone_size: NA
cdr3_nt: TGTGCCAGCTCACCGGAGCAAGAGACCCAGTACTTC
cdr3_aa: CASSPEQETQYF

j_call: TRBJ2-5
d_call: NA
v_call: TRBV5-4
clone_size: NA
cdr3_nt: TGTGCCAGCAGCTTGGCGGGGATACTCCAAGAGACCCAGTACTTC
cdr3_aa: CASSLAGILQETQYF

j_call: TRBJ2-5
d_call: TRBD2
v_call: TRBV6-5
clone_size: NA
cdr3_nt: TGTGCCAGCAGGCGACTAGCGGGGGACCAAGAGACCCAGTACTTC
cdr3_aa: CASRRLAGDQETQYF

j_call: TRBJ2-7
d_call: NA
v_call: TRBV30
clone_size: NA
cdr3_nt: TGTGCCTGGAGCCTTAAAGGAGGACGCGAGCAGTACTTC
cdr3_aa: CAWSLKGGREQYF

j_call: TRBJ2-5
d_call: TRBD2
v_call: TRBV24-1
clone_size: NA
cdr3_nt: TGTGCCACCAGCTTAAGCGGGGGGGCCGAGACCCAGTACTTC
cdr3_aa: CATSLSGGAETQYF

j_call: TRBJ2-5
d_call: NA
v_call: TRBV18
clone_size: NA
cdr3_nt: TGTGCCAGCTCACCACCACATTCGACAGGAGGAGAGACCCAGTACTTC
cdr3_aa: CASSPPHSTGGETQYF

j_call: TRBJ2-1
d_call: TRBD1
v_call: TRBV20-1
clone_size: NA
cdr3_nt: TGCAGTGCTAGTCGGCTACTCGGGCCAGGGGGTGAGCAGTTCTTC
cdr3_aa: CSASRLLGPGGEQFF

j_call: TRBJ2-5
d_call: TRBD2
v_call: TRBV7-3
clone_size: NA
cdr3_nt: TGTGCCAGCAGCTTAACCGGGGGGGCGGAGACCCAGTACTTC
cdr3_aa: CASSLTGGAETQYF

j_call: TRBJ2-3
d_call: TRBD2
v_call: TRBV6-1
clone_size: NA
cdr3_nt: TGTGCCAGCAGTGAAATGGGGGTTGGAATAGCGGGGTTAAATACGCAGTATTTT
cdr3_aa: CASSEMGVGIAGLNTQYF

j_call: TRBJ2-5
d_call: TRBD2
v_call: TRBV19
clone_size: NA
cdr3_nt: TGTGCCACCCGGGGGGGGTCCGGGGGGGCAATCCAAGAGACCCAGTACTTC
cdr3_aa: CATRGGSGGAIQETQYF

j_call: TRBJ1-1
d_call: TRBD1
v_call: TRBV6-2/TRBV6-3
clone_size: few
cdr3_nt: TGTGCCAGCAGTGGACAGGGGGGTTTAAACACTGAAGCTTTCTTT
cdr3_aa: CASSGQGGLNTEAFF

j_call: TRBJ1-1
d_call: TRBD1
v_call: TRBV18
clone_size: NA
cdr3_nt: TGTGCCAGCTCCCCCGCCGAGGGGGCCACTGAAGCTTTCTTT
cdr3_aa: CASSPAEGATEAFF

j_call: TRBJ2-1
d_call: TRBD1
v_call: TRBV6-5
clone_size: NA
cdr3_nt: TGTGCCAGCAGGTACGGACAGGGAAACAATGAGCAGTTCTTC
cdr3_aa: CASRYGQGNNEQFF

j_call: TRBJ1-2
d_call: NA
v_call: TRBV6-5
clone_size: NA
cdr3_nt: TGTGCCAGCAGTTACTCGGCAGGGAACTATGGCTACACCTTC
cdr3_aa: CASSYSAGNYGYTF

j_call: TRBJ2-2
d_call: TRBD2
v_call: TRBV6-5
clone_size: NA
cdr3_nt: TGTGCCAGCAGTTCCGGGACTAGAGGGACCGGGGAGCTGTTTTTT
cdr3_aa: CASSSGTRGTGELFF

j_call: TRBJ2-1
d_call: TRBD2
v_call: TRBV5-1
clone_size: NA
cdr3_nt: TGCGCCAGCAGCATCCGACTAGCGGGGGGGTGGAATGAGCAGTTCTTC
cdr3_aa: CASSIRLAGGWNEQFF

j_call: TRBJ2-3
d_call: NA
v_call: TRBV6-1
clone_size: NA
cdr3_nt: TGTGCCAGCAGTGAAGCCGTACAGGGCACAGATACGCAGTATTTT
cdr3_aa: CASSEAVQGTDTQYF

j_call: TRBJ2-3
d_call: TRBD1
v_call: TRBV6-5
clone_size: NA
cdr3_nt: TGTGCCAGCAGTTTGACAGGGGGACGAACAGATACGCAGTATTTT
cdr3_aa: CASSLTGGRTDTQYF

j_call: TRBJ1-4
d_call: TRBD1
v_call: TRBV5-4
clone_size: NA
cdr3_nt: TGTGCCAGCAGCCTGGCGGGACAGGGGGCGGGGGAAAAACTGTTTTTT
cdr3_aa: CASSLAGQGAGEKLFF

j_call: TRBJ1-6
d_call: NA
v_call: TRBV9
clone_size: few
cdr3_nt: TGTGCCAGCAGCGTAGGTCGGGGGTCCTATAATTCACCCCTCCACTTT
cdr3_aa: CASSVGRGSYNSPLHF

j_call: TRBJ2-5
d_call: NA
v_call: TRBV28
clone_size: NA
cdr3_nt: TGTGCCAGCAGCACCCGGGCGGGTCAAGAGACCCAGTACTTC
cdr3_aa: CASSTRAGQETQYF

j_call: TRBJ1-1
d_call: TRBD1
v_call: TRBV27
clone_size: NA
cdr3_nt: TGTGCCAGCAGTGTCCAGGGGGCCGCGACTGAAGCTTTCTTT
cdr3_aa: CASSVQGAATEAFF

j_call: TRBJ2-3
d_call: TRBD2
v_call: TRBV4-3
clone_size: few
cdr3_nt: TGCGCCAGCAGCCAAGAAGCGGGGGGTGCAGATACGCAGTATTTT
cdr3_aa: CASSQEAGGADTQYF

j_call: TRBJ1-2
d_call: TRBD1
v_call: TRBV5-1
clone_size: NA
cdr3_nt: TGCGCCAGCAGCGTAGGGACAGGCCCCTATGGCTACACCTTC
cdr3_aa: CASSVGTGPYGYTF

j_call: TRBJ1-2
d_call: TRBD1
v_call: TRBV7-2
clone_size: NA
cdr3_nt: TGTGCCAGCAGCCCCGGACAGGGGATAAACTATGGCTACACCTTC
cdr3_aa: CASSPGQGINYGYTF

j_call: TRBJ1-4
d_call: TRBD1
v_call: TRBV3-1/TRBV3-2
clone_size: NA
cdr3_nt: TGTGCCAGCAGCCCCCAGGGGGCCACTAATGAAAAACTGTTTTTT
cdr3_aa: CASSPQGATNEKLFF

j_call: TRBJ2-6
d_call: NA
v_call: TRBV6-5
clone_size: NA
cdr3_nt: TGTGCCAGCAGCCCCGGGACAGGGGCCAACGTCCTGACTTTC
cdr3_aa: CASSPGTGANVLTF